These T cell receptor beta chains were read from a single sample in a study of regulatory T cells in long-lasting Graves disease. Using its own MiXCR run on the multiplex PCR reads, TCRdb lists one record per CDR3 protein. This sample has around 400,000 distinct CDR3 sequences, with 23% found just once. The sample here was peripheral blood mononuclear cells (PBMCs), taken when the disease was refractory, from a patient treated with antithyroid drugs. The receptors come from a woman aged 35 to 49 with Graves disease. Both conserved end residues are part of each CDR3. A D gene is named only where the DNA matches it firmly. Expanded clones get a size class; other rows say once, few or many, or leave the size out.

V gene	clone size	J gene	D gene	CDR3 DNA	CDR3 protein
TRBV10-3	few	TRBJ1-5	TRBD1	TGTGCCATCAGTGGACAGGGGGTCAATCAGCCCCAGCATTTT	CAISGQGVNQPQHF
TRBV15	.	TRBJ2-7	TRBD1	TGTGCCACCAGCAGAGATTTTACAGGGGCATCCTACGAGCAGTGCTTC	CATSRDFTGASYEQCF
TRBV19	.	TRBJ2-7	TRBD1	TGTGCCACCAAGCCCGGGACAGGGTTCTACGAGCAGTACTTC	CATKPGTGFYEQYF
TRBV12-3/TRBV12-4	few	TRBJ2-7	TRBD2	TGTGCCAGCAGTTTTGATTTACGTTGGGCGGGAGGGGCCTCGGTTACCTACGAGCAGTACTTC	CASSFDLRWAGGASVTYEQYF
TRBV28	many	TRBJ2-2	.	TGTGCCAGCAGTCACACAGGAAACACCGGGGAGCTGTTTTTT	CASSHTGNTGELFF
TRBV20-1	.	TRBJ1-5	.	TGCAGTGCTTCGCCAGGGAACCAGCCCCAGCATTTT	CSASPGNQPQHF
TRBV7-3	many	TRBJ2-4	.	TGTGCCAGCAGCTTAACAGGGGGGAAGGCCAAAAACATTCAGTACTTC	CASSLTGGKAKNIQYF
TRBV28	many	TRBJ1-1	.	TGTGCCAGCAGTTTGTCAGGGTCCGAGAACACTGAAGCTTTCTTT	CASSLSGSENTEAFF
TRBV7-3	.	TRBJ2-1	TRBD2	TGTGCCAGCAGTGACCTAACGGGAGGATTCGATGAGCAGTTCTTC	CASSDLTGGFDEQFF
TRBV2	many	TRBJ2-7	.	TGTGCCAGCAAAACACCGAAAACTTTTTACGAGCAGTACTTC	CASKTPKTFYEQYF
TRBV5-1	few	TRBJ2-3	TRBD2	TGCGCCAGCAGCTTGGTAAGCGGGAGAACAGATACGCAGTATTTT	CASSLVSGRTDTQYF
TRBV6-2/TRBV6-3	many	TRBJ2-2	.	TGTGCCAGCAGTTACCCGGGAGTAGACGGGGAGCTGTTTTTT	CASSYPGVDGELFF
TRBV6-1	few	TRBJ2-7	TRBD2	TGTGCCAGCAGTGTAACCGGGACTAGCGGGACCTACGAGCAGTACTTC	CASSVTGTSGTYEQYF